The 20 T cell receptor beta chains presented below share a single source sample, sequenced in a study of cytomegalovirus exposure and HLA in healthy donors. The study ran its PCR with 60 Vbeta and 13 Jbeta primers. TCRdb's copy holds only in-frame clones and misses some; the assay was immunoSEQ multiplex PCR. This sample contains tens of thousands of clones. The specimen sequenced was PBMCs. The receptors originated from a woman under 40 in good health and CMV-seronegative.

The genes are TRBV11-2 and TRBJ2-7, with a possible D match to TRBD2 (7 bases). The CDR3 extends over 16 amino acids. With 0 bases removed from V and 5 bases from J, the gap between germline ends came to 17 bases. CDR1 is SGHAT and CDR2 is FQNNGV in the germline V gene. In DNA, the CDR3 is TGTGCCAGCAGCTTAGACGCTGGGGGGGCGGCGGACGAGCAGTACTTC. It yields the protein CASSLDAGGAADEQYF.

The J gene is TRBJ1-2, the V gene TRBV11-2; 11 bases are shared with TRBD1. Per the germline V gene, CDR1 is SGHAT and CDR2 is FQNNGV. Losses at the gene ends were 4 bases for V and 4 bases for J; bases not matched to a gene: 5. The CDR3 runs to 15 residues. The CDR3 coding sequence is TGTGCCAGCAGCTCACCCGGGACAGGGGGCTATGGCTACACCTTC. Residues: CASSSPGTGGYGYTF.

Comment on this clone: The germline gene is not matched at one end of the junction; a read error may be the cause. The rearrangement uses TRBV7-7 and TRBJ2-7; tentative D call: TRBD2 (6 bases). In germline, CDR1 is SSHAT, CDR2 FNYEAQ (reference sequence). CDR3 length: 13 residues. The CDR3 here is CASSLKEEGQQYF. The CDR3 coding sequence is TGTGCTAGCAGCTTGAAGGAGGAGGGGCAGCAGTACTTC.

The chain combines TRBV6-1 with TRBJ1-1, with 10 positions matching TRBD1. Germline CDR1 and CDR2: MNHNS and SASEGT. With 1 base clipped from V and 3 bases from J, the junction kept 8 bases outside the gene matches. The CDR3 length is 17 residues. The CDR3 reads CASSEGGQGRFYTEAFF. CDR3 DNA sequence: TGTGCCAGCAGTGAAGGGGGACAGGGGCGTTTTTACACTGAAGCTTTCTTT.

V and J are TRBV2 and TRBJ2-7; 7 bases fit TRBD1. After removal of 6 bases from V and 2 bases from J, the junction contained 7 bases not matched to a gene. CDR1 is SNHLY and CDR2 is FYNNEI in the germline V gene. The CDR3 totals 14 residues. The CDR3 loop reads CASRMTGYTYEQYF. The CDR3 DNA follows: TGTGCCAGCAGAATGACAGGGTACACCTACGAGCAGTACTTC.

The rearrangement joins TRBV7-9 to TRBJ2-3; maybe TRBD1 (5 bases). CDR1 SEHNR and CDR2 FQNEAQ come from the germline V gene (reference sequence). V was pared by 6 bases and J by 5 bases, with 9 bases between. This CDR3 contains 12 residues. The chain's CDR3 is CASSFRGDTQYF. CDR3 nucleotide sequence: TGTGCCAGCAGTTTTAGGGGAGATACGCAGTATTTT.

This chain joins TRBV18 and TRBJ2-6, with 7 bases lining up with TRBD1. V shed 3 bases, J shed 4 bases, and the junction held 3 bases outside the gene matches. The V gene's germline CDR1 is KGHSH and CDR2 LQKENI. CDR3 size: 15 residues. The CDR3 DNA follows: TGTGCCAGCTCACCCGGGACAGCGGGGGCCAACGTCCTGACTTTC. Translated: CASSPGTAGANVLTF.

This sequence joins TRBV11-3 and TRBJ2-3; a weak D match, TRBD1 (5 bases). This CDR3 has 15 amino acids. Germline V gene sequence: CDR1 SGHNT, CDR2 YENEEA. Trimming removed 1 base at V and 3 bases at J, with 11 bases between. CDR3: CASSLGRAATDTQYF. DNA for the CDR3: TGTGCCAGCAGCTTAGGCAGGGCAGCAACAGATACGCAGTATTTT.

This chain links TRBV7-8 with TRBJ2-5; maybe TRBD1 (6 bases). V lost 5 bases to trimming and J lost 5 bases, with 12 bases between them. This CDR3 has 13 residues. Per germline, CDR1 SGHVS and CDR2 FQNEAQ. In DNA, the CDR3 is TGTGCCAGCAGCCTGACAGGTCCCGAGACCCAGTACTTC. Residues: CASSLTGPETQYF.

CDR3 sequence (DNA): TGTGCCAGCAGCTCTAGGGATACGCAGTATTTT. Its translation: CASSSRDTQYF. The genes are TRBV7-2 and TRBJ2-3; D is unresolved. Trimming left V 4 bases short and J 6 bases short, with 5 bases between. The CDR3 has 11 amino acids. Germline assignment: CDR1 SGHTA and CDR2 FQGNSA.

The V and J genes are TRBV19 and TRBJ2-2; perhaps TRBD2 as D (7 bases). Between the trimmed V and J ends, which lost 0 bases and 6 bases, there was a span of 11 bases. CDR3 size: 15 residues. Germline loops: CDR1 LNHDA, CDR2 SQIVND (reference sequence). The CDR3 bases are TGTGCCAGTAGTATAGACGGGGGGCGAGCCGGGGAGCTGTTTTTT. Protein: CASSIDGGRAGELFF.

The genes are TRBV18 and TRBJ1-2; 8 bases map to TRBD1. The CDR3 has 14 residues. CDR1 and CDR2 (germline): KGHSH, LQKENI. After removal of 2 bases from V and 7 bases from J, the junction contained 6 bases not matched to a gene. CDR3 DNA: TGTGCCAGCTCACCAGGGCAGGGGGCGCGTGGCTACACCTTC. Translated, it gives CASSPGQGARGYTF.

The chain carries TRBV18 and TRBJ1-2, with unresolved D. Germline loops: CDR1 KGHSH, CDR2 LQKENI. Trimming took 2 bases from V and 5 from J, leaving 24 bases between them. This CDR3 has 18 residues. CDR3 in DNA: TGTGCCAGCTCACCAGGTTTTTTGACCGACGGCTCCGGGTATGGCTACACCTTC. Amino acids: CASSPGFLTDGSGYGYTF. Full variable domain (rest looked up from reference TRBV18 and TRBJ1-2): NAGVMQNPRHLVRRRGQEARLRCSPMKGHSHVYWYRQLPEEGLKFMVYLQKENIIDESGMPKERFSAEFPKEGPSILRIQQVVRGDSAAYFCASSPGFLTDGSGYGYTFGSGTRLTVV.

V is TRBV30 and J is TRBJ2-7; maybe TRBD1 (6 bases). Germline V CDR1 and CDR2: GTSNPN, SVGIG (reference sequence). The germline V and J ends were trimmed by 2 bases and 2 bases, with 10 bases remaining between them. The CDR3 runs to 13 residues. DNA for the CDR3: TGTGCCTGGAGTCTTGACAGGACCTACGAGCAGTACTTC. This codes for CAWSLDRTYEQYF.

To note about this clone: At the DNA level, this CDR3 is encoded by other sequences in the same sample as well. The genes are TRBV4-1 and TRBJ2-3; D is possibly TRBD2 (6 bases). The V and J ends lost 1 base and 5 bases respectively, with 10 bases between them. The CDR3 runs 14 residues. Germline V gene data show CDR1 as MGHRA and CDR2 as YSYEKL. The CDR3 is CASSQGPGGDTQYF. CDR3 nucleotides: TGCGCCAGCAGCCAAGGTCCCGGGGGAGATACGCAGTATTTT.

The chain combines TRBV27 with TRBJ2-5; no firm D call. Trimming pared 2 bases from V and 3 bases from J, leaving 7 bases between. Germline CDR1 MNHEY, CDR2 SMNVEV (reference sequence). This CDR3 spans 13 amino acids. The CDR3, as DNA: TGTGCCAGCAGTTTAAGAGGTAAAGAGACCCAGTACTTC. Protein: CASSLRGKETQYF.

V and J are TRBV18 and TRBJ2-1; D perhaps matches TRBD1 (6 bases). The CDR3 extends over 13 amino acids. Germline V gives CDR1 KGHSH, CDR2 LQKENI. Trimming pared 6 bases from V and 5 bases from J, leaving 11 bases between. This CDR3 reads CASSRTADNEQFF. The CDR3 DNA sequence: TGTGCCAGCTCTCGGACAGCGGACAATGAGCAGTTCTTC.

The chain links TRBV10-2 to TRBJ1-5; possible D gene TRBD1, 6 bases. V was pared by 2 bases and J by 4 bases, with 12 bases between. The CDR3 spans 15 residues. Germline V CDR1 and CDR2: WSHSY, SAAADI. This CDR3 is CASSEAGASNQPQHF. In DNA form, the CDR3 reads TGCGCCAGCAGTGAGGCGGGGGCAAGTAATCAGCCCCAGCATTTT.

The chain employs TRBV19 and TRBJ1-5; 8 bases are a match to TRBD1. With V trimmed by 10 bases and J by 4 bases, 3 bases remained unmatched. Germline lookup yields CDR1 LNHDA and CDR2 SQIVND (reference sequence). The CDR3 totals 12 residues. The CDR3 loop is CAIGQGNQPQHF. The CDR3 region has the DNA TGTGCCATCGGACAGGGTAATCAGCCCCAGCATTTT.

V and J are TRBV5-6 and TRBJ2-1, with D possibly matching TRBD1 (5 bases). Trimming took 1 base from V and 7 from J, leaving 18 bases between them. This CDR3 spans 16 amino acids. The germline CDR1 and CDR2 sequences are SGHDT and YYEEEE. DNA of the CDR3: TGTGCCAGCAGCTTGTTCAAGGCTTTGGGGCTGAATGAGCAGTTCTTC. This sequence encodes CASSLFKALGLNEQFF.